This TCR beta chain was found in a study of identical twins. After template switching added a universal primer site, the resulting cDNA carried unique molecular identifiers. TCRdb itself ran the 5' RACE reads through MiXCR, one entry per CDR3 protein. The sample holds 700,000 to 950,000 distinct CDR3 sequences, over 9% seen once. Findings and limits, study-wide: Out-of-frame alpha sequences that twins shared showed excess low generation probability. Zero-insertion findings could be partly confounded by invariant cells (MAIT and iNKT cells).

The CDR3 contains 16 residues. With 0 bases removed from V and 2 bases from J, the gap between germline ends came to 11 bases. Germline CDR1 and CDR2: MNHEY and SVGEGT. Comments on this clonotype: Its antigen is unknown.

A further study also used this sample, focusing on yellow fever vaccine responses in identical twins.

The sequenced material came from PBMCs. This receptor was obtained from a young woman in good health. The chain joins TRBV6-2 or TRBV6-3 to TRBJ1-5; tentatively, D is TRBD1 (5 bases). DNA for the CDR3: TGTGCCAGCAGTTACTCCCCTAGCAGGGGCAATCAGCCCCAGCATTTT. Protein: CASSYSPSRGNQPQHF.